The rows below give T cell receptor beta chains drawn from one sample of a study of CD8+ T cells in alopecia areata. Some clones are missing from TCRdb's copy, which holds only in-frame ones; the method was immunoSEQ multiplex PCR. The sample yields 150,000 to 200,000 clones, around 50% seen once. Sequences were derived from CD4+ T cells sorted from blood, sampled at week 0. The source of these receptors is a human donor with alopecia areata. Each CDR3 is given with its conserved first and last residue. Fields, in order: clone size, J gene, V gene, D gene, CDR3 protein, CDR3 DNA. A D gene is named only where the DNA matches it firmly. Expanded clones get a size class; other rows say once, few or many, or leave the size out.

abundance: -
j_gene: TRBJ2-3
v_gene: TRBV30
d_gene: -
CDR3aa: CAWSVSGADTQYF
CDR3nt: TGTGCCTGGAGCGTAAGTGGGGCAGATACGCAGTATTTT

abundance: once
j_gene: TRBJ2-7
v_gene: TRBV15
d_gene: TRBD2
CDR3aa: CATSRGLAASSYEQYF
CDR3nt: TGTGCCACCAGCAGGGGACTAGCGGCCTCCTCCTACGAGCAGTACTTC

abundance: -
j_gene: TRBJ2-5
v_gene: TRBV11-3
d_gene: -
CDR3aa: CASSKSPLPLETQYF
CDR3nt: TGTGCCAGCAGCAAGAGCCCCCTCCCATTGGAGACCCAGTACTTC

abundance: -
j_gene: TRBJ2-3
v_gene: TRBV9
d_gene: -
CDR3aa: CASSVDSTDTQYF
CDR3nt: TGTGCCAGCAGCGTAGACAGCACAGATACGCAGTATTTT

abundance: -
j_gene: TRBJ2-3
v_gene: TRBV29-1
d_gene: -
CDR3aa: CSVLADTQYF
CDR3nt: TGCAGCGTTCTAGCGGATACGCAGTATTTT

abundance: -
j_gene: TRBJ1-2
v_gene: TRBV4-2
d_gene: -
CDR3aa: CASSQATGSSGYTF
CDR3nt: TGTGCCAGCAGCCAAGCCACAGGATCGAGTGGCTACACCTTC

abundance: once
j_gene: TRBJ2-2
v_gene: TRBV29-1
d_gene: TRBD2
CDR3aa: CSVRRGLAGGELFF
CDR3nt: TGCAGCGTCCGCCGGGGACTAGCAGGCGGGGAGCTGTTTTTT

abundance: -
j_gene: TRBJ2-5
v_gene: TRBV10-3
d_gene: TRBD1
CDR3aa: CAISFFGTGIQETQYF
CDR3nt: TGTGCCATCAGTTTTTTCGGGACAGGGATCCAAGAGACCCAGTACTTC

abundance: few
j_gene: TRBJ2-5
v_gene: TRBV7-9
d_gene: -
CDR3aa: CASSFSQETQYF
CDR3nt: TGTGCCAGCAGCTTCTCACAAGAGACCCAGTACTTC

abundance: -
j_gene: TRBJ1-1
v_gene: TRBV5-1
d_gene: -
CDR3aa: CASSSEAPVTEAFF
CDR3nt: TGCGCCAGCAGCTCCGAGGCGCCGGTCACTGAAGCTTTCTTT

abundance: once
j_gene: TRBJ1-1
v_gene: TRBV6-1
d_gene: TRBD1
CDR3aa: CASSPGTGGTEAFF
CDR3nt: TGTGCCAGCAGTCCCGGGACAGGGGGCACTGAAGCTTTCTTT

abundance: few
j_gene: TRBJ2-3
v_gene: TRBV27
d_gene: -
CDR3aa: CASIQRSTDTQYF
CDR3nt: TGTGCCAGCATACAGCGGAGCACAGATACGCAGTATTTT

abundance: -
j_gene: TRBJ2-1
v_gene: TRBV5-6
d_gene: -
CDR3aa: CASSFRGTSSYNEQFF
CDR3nt: TGTGCCAGCAGCTTCCGGGGCACGAGCTCCTACAATGAGCAGTTCTTC

abundance: once
j_gene: TRBJ1-2
v_gene: TRBV25-1
d_gene: -
CDR3aa: CASGSPVGGYTF
CDR3nt: TGTGCCAGCGGGAGTCCCGTGGGTGGCTACACCTTC

abundance: -
j_gene: TRBJ2-1
v_gene: TRBV30
d_gene: TRBD2
CDR3aa: CAWSAGQPGLVEPQLRRRYNEQFF
CDR3nt: TGTGCCTGGAGTGCTGGACAACCGGGACTAGTAGAGCCCCAGCTCCGAAGAAGATACAATGAGCAGTTCTTC

abundance: -
j_gene: TRBJ1-2
v_gene: TRBV29-1
d_gene: TRBD1
CDR3aa: CSVEDPEQGFDGYTF
CDR3nt: TGCAGCGTTGAAGATCCGGAACAGGGGTTTGATGGCTACACCTTC

abundance: few
j_gene: TRBJ1-2
v_gene: TRBV29-1
d_gene: -
CDR3aa: CSVLGSSRDYGYTF
CDR3nt: TGCAGCGTTCTGGGAAGTAGTCGGGACTATGGCTACACCTTC

abundance: few
j_gene: TRBJ2-1
v_gene: TRBV4-1
d_gene: TRBD2
CDR3aa: CASSQGLAGLYNEQFF
CDR3nt: TGCGCCAGCAGCCAGGGACTAGCGGGGTTATACAATGAGCAGTTCTTC

abundance: -
j_gene: TRBJ2-7
v_gene: TRBV29-1
d_gene: -
CDR3aa: CSVGGDTNYEQYF
CDR3nt: TGCAGCGTCGGCGGGGACACAAACTACGAGCAGTACTTC

abundance: once
j_gene: TRBJ1-2
v_gene: TRBV30
d_gene: -
CDR3aa: CAWSVQLYGYTF
CDR3nt: TGTGCCTGGAGTGTACAGCTCTATGGCTACACCTTC

abundance: -
j_gene: TRBJ2-5
v_gene: TRBV29-1
d_gene: -
CDR3aa: CSVEGMRDQETQYF
CDR3nt: TGCAGCGTTGAAGGAATGCGGGACCAAGAGACCCAGTACTTC

abundance: -
j_gene: TRBJ2-5
v_gene: TRBV6-5
d_gene: TRBD2
CDR3aa: CASSYWTSGVETQYF
CDR3nt: TGTGCCAGCAGTTACTGGACTAGCGGGGTTGAGACCCAGTACTTC

abundance: -
j_gene: TRBJ2-5
v_gene: TRBV29-1
d_gene: -
CDR3aa: CTASTEQETQYF
CDR3nt: TGCACGGCGTCCACAGAGCAAGAGACCCAGTACTTC

abundance: -
j_gene: TRBJ1-1
v_gene: TRBV29-1
d_gene: -
CDR3aa: CSTLTASTEAFF
CDR3nt: TGCAGCACCTTGACAGCGTCCACTGAAGCTTTCTTT

abundance: -
j_gene: TRBJ2-5
v_gene: TRBV7-2
d_gene: -
CDR3aa: CASSRQLQETQYF
CDR3nt: TGTGCCAGCAGCCGACAGCTTCAAGAGACCCAGTACTTC

abundance: -
j_gene: TRBJ2-5
v_gene: TRBV28
d_gene: -
CDR3aa: CASSLSETQYF
CDR3nt: TGTGCCAGCAGTCTAAGTGAGACCCAGTACTTC

abundance: -
j_gene: TRBJ2-1
v_gene: TRBV19
d_gene: TRBD1
CDR3aa: CASSRDRGTDEQFF
CDR3nt: TGTGCCAGTAGTAGGGACAGGGGTACGGATGAGCAGTTCTTC

abundance: -
j_gene: TRBJ2-5
v_gene: TRBV27
d_gene: -
CDR3aa: CASSTRGWGPQETQYF
CDR3nt: TGTGCCAGCAGTACACGCGGGTGGGGACCCCAAGAGACCCAGTACTTC

abundance: -
j_gene: TRBJ2-7
v_gene: TRBV30
d_gene: TRBD1
CDR3aa: CAWETGYEQYF
CDR3nt: TGTGCCTGGGAGACAGGGTACGAGCAGTACTTC

abundance: few
j_gene: TRBJ2-7
v_gene: TRBV4-2
d_gene: TRBD1
CDR3aa: CASSQYRDRSYEQYF
CDR3nt: TGTGCCAGCAGCCAGTATCGGGACAGGTCCTACGAGCAGTACTTC